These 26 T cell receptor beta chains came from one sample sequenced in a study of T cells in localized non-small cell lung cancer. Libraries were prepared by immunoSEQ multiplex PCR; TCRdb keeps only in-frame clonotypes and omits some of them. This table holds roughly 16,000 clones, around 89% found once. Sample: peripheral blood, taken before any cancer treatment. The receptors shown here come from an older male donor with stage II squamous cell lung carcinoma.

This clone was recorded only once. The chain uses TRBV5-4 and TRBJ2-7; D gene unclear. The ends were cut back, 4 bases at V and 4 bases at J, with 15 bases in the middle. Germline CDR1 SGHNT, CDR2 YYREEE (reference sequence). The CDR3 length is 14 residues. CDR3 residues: CASSPTSNPYEQYF. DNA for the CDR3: TGTGCCAGCAGCCCTACTTCTAACCCTTACGAGCAGTACTTC.

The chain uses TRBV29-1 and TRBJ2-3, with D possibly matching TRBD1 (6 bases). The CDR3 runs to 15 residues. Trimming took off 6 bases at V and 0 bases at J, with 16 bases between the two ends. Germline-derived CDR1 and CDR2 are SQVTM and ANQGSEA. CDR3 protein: CSVTGTPPSTDTQYF. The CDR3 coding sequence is TGCAGCGTGACCGGGACACCCCCCAGCACAGATACGCAGTATTTT.

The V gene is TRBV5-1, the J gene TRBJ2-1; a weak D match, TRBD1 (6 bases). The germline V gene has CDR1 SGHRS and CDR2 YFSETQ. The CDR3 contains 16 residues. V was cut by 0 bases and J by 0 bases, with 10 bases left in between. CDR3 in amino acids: CASSLDQGSSYNEQFF. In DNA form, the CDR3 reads TGCGCCAGCAGCTTGGATCAGGGGAGCTCCTACAATGAGCAGTTCTTC.

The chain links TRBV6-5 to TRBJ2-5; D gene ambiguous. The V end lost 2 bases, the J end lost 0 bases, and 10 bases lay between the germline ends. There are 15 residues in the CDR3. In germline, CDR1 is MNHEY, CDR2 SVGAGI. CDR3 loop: CASSYLPLYQETQYF. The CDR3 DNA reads TGTGCCAGCAGTTACCTCCCACTGTACCAAGAGACCCAGTACTTC.

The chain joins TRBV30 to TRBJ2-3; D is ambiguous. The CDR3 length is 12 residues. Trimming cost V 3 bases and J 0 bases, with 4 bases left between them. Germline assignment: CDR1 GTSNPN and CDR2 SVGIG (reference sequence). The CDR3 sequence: CAWRLSTDTQYF. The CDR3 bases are TGTGCCTGGAGATTAAGCACAGATACGCAGTATTTT.

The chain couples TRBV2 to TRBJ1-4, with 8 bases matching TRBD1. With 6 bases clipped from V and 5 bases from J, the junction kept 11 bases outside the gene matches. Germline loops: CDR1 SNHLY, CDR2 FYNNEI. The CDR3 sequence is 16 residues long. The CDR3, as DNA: TGTGCCAGCAGAACGAACGCAGGGGGCCTAAATGAAAAACTGTTTTTT. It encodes CASRTNAGGLNEKLFF.

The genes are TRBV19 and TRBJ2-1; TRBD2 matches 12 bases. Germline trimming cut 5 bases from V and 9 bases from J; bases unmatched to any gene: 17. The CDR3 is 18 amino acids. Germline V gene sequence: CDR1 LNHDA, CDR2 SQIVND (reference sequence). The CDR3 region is CASSGGLTSGSVYGEQFF. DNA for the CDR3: TGTGCCAGTAGTGGGGGACTGACTAGCGGGAGTGTTTACGGTGAGCAGTTCTTC. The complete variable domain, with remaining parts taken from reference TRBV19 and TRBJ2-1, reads DGGITQSPKYLFRKEGQNVTLSCEQNLNHDAMYWYRQDPGQGLRLIYYSQIVNDFQKGDIAEGYSVSREKKESFPLTVTSAQKNPTAFYLCASSGGLTSGSVYGEQFFGPGTRLTVL.

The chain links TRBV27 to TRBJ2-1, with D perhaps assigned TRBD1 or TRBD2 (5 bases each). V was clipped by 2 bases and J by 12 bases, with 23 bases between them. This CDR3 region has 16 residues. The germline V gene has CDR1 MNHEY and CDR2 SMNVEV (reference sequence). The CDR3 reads CASSLSGGPAASGQFF. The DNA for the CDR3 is TGTGCCAGCAGTTTAAGTGGGGGACCAGCAGCCTCCGGGCAGTTCTTC.

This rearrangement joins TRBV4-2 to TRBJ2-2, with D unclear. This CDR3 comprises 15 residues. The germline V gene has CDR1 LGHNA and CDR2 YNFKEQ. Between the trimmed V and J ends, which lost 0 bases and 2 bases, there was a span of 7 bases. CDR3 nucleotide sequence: TGTGCCAGCAGCCAAGACCATCTTAACACCGGGGAGCTGTTTTTT. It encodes CASSQDHLNTGELFF.

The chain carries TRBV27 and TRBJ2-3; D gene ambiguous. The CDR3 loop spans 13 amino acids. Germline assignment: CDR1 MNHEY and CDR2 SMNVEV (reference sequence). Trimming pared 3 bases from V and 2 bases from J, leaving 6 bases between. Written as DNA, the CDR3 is TGTGCCAGCAGTTTTACCTTCACAGATACGCAGTATTTT. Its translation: CASSFTFTDTQYF.

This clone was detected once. In DNA, the CDR3 is TGTGCCAGCAGCCAAGGGGACCAAAGGAATGAGCAGTTCTTC. Translating gives CASSQGDQRNEQFF. The chain links TRBV14 to TRBJ2-1, with D perhaps being TRBD1 or TRBD2 (5 bases each). The CDR3 has 14 amino acids. The germline gives CDR1 SGHDN, CDR2 FVKESK. Between the trimmed V and J ends, which lost 1 base and 7 bases, there was a span of 11 bases.

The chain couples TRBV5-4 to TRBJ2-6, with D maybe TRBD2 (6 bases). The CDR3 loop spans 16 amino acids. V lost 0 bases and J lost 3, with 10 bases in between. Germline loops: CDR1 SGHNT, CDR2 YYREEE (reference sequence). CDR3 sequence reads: CASSLGRGFGANVLTF. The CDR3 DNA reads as TGTGCCAGCAGCTTGGGGAGGGGCTTTGGGGCCAACGTCCTGACTTTC.

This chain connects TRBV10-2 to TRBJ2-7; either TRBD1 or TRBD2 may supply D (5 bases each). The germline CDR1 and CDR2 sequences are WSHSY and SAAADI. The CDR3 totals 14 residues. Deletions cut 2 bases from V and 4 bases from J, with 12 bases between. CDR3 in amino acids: CASSEGRWGYEQYF. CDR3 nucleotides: TGCGCCAGCAGTGAGGGCCGTTGGGGGTACGAGCAGTACTTC.

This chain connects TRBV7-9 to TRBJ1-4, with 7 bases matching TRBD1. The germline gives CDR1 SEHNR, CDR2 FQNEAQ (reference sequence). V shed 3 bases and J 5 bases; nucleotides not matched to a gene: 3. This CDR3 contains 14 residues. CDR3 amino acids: CASSLGQLNEKLFF. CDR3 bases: TGTGCCAGCAGCTTGGGACAGCTAAATGAAAAACTGTTTTTT.

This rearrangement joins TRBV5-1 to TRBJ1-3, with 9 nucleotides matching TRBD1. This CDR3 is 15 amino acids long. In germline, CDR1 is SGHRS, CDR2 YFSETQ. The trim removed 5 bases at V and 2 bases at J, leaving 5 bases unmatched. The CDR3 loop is CASSSDRGAGNTIYF. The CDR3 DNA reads TGCGCCAGCAGTTCCGACAGGGGGGCTGGAAACACCATATATTTT.

CDR3 residues: CASSATVTSGHNEQFF. In DNA, the CDR3 is TGTGCCAGCAGCGCCACCGTGACTAGCGGACACAATGAGCAGTTCTTC. The chain recombines TRBV7-3 with TRBJ2-1; TRBD2 matches 9 bases. After removal of 5 bases from V and 5 bases from J, the junction contained 10 bases not matched to a gene. CDR3 length: 16 amino acids. Germline CDR1 SGHTA, CDR2 FQGTGA.

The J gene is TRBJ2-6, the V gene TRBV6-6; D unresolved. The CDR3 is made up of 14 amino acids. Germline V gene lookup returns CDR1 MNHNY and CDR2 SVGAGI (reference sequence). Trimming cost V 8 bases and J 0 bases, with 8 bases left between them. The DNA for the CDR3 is TGTGCCAGCGAGCTGGGCTCTGGGGCCAACGTCCTGACTTTC. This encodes CASELGSGANVLTF.

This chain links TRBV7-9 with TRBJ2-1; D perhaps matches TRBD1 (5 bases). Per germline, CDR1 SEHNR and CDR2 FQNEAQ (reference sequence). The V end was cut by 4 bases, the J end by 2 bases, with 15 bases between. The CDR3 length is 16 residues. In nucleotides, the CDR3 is TGTGCCAGCAGCTCCTCCCTTTGGACACCCTACAATGAGCAGTTCTTC. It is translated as CASSSSLWTPYNEQFF. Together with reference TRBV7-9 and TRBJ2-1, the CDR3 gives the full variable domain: DTGVSQNPRHKITKRGQNVTFRCDPISEHNRLYWYRQTLGQGPEFLTYFQNEAQLEKSRLLSDRFSAERPKGSFSTLEIQRTEQGDSAMYLCASSSSLWTPYNEQFFGPGTRLTVL.

The CDR3 protein is CASSLMGAAEAFF. The CDR3 DNA follows: TGTGCCAGCAGTTTAATGGGGGCGGCTGAAGCTTTCTTT. The genes are TRBV27 and TRBJ1-1; a possible D gene is TRBD1 (6 bases). CDR1 is MNHEY, CDR2 SMNVEV, per germline (reference sequence). The V end was cut by 2 bases, the J end by 6 bases, with 10 bases between. CDR3 length equals 13 residues.

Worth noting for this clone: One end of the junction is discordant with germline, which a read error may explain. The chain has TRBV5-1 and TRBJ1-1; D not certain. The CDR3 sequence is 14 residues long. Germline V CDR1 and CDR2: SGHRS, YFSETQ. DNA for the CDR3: TGCGCCAGCAGCTTGAGAGGGCAGAACGCTGAAGCTTTCTTT. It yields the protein CASSLRGQNAEAFF.

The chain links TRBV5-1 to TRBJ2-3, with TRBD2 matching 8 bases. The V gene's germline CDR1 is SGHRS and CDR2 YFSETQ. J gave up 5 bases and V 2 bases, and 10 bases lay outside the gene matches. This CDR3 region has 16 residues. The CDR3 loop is CASSFRAGEGEDTQYF. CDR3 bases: TGCGCCAGCAGCTTCCGAGCGGGAGAAGGGGAAGATACGCAGTATTTT. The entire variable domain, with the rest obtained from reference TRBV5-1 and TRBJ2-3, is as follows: KAGVTQTPRYLIKTRGQQVTLSCSPISGHRSVSWYQQTPGQGLQFLFEYFSETQRNKGNFPGRFSGRQFSNSRSEMNVSTLELGDSALYLCASSFRAGEGEDTQYFGPGTRLTVL.

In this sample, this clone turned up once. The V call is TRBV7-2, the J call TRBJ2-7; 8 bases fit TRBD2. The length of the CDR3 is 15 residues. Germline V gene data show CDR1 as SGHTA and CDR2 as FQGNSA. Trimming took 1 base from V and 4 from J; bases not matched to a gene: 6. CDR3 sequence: CASSLEGTRIYEQYF. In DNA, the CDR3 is TGTGCCAGCAGCTTAGAAGGGACTAGAATATACGAGCAGTACTTC.

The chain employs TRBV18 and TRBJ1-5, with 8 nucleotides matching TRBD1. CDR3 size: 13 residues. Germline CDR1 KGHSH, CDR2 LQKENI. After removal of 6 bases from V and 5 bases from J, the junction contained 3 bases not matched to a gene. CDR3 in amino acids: CASSPGGDQPQHF. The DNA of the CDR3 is TGTGCCAGCTCCCCAGGGGGCGATCAGCCCCAGCATTTT.

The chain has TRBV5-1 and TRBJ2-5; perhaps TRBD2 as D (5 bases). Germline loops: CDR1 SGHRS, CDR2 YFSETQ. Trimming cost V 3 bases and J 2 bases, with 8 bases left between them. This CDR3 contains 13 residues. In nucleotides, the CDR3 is TGCGCCAGCAGCTCCCCGGGGCAAGAGACCCAGTACTTC. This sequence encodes CASSSPGQETQYF.

The CDR3 sequence is CASSPSYAGVGNQPQHF. CDR3 bases: TGTGCCAGTAGTCCCTCCTATGCGGGGGTTGGCAATCAGCCCCAGCATTTT. V is TRBV19 and J is TRBJ1-5, with a weak D call TRBD1 (5 bases). Trimming took off 5 bases at V and 2 bases at J, with 19 bases between the two ends. The CDR3 is made up of 17 amino acids. Looked up from germline, CDR1 is LNHDA and CDR2 is SQIVND (reference sequence).

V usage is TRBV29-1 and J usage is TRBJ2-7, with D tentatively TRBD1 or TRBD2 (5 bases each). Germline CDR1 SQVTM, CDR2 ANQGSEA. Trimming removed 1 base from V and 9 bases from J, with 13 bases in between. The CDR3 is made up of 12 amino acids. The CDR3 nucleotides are TGCAGCGTTGAAGGTCAGGGTGGGGGGCAGTACTTC. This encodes CSVEGQGGGQYF.